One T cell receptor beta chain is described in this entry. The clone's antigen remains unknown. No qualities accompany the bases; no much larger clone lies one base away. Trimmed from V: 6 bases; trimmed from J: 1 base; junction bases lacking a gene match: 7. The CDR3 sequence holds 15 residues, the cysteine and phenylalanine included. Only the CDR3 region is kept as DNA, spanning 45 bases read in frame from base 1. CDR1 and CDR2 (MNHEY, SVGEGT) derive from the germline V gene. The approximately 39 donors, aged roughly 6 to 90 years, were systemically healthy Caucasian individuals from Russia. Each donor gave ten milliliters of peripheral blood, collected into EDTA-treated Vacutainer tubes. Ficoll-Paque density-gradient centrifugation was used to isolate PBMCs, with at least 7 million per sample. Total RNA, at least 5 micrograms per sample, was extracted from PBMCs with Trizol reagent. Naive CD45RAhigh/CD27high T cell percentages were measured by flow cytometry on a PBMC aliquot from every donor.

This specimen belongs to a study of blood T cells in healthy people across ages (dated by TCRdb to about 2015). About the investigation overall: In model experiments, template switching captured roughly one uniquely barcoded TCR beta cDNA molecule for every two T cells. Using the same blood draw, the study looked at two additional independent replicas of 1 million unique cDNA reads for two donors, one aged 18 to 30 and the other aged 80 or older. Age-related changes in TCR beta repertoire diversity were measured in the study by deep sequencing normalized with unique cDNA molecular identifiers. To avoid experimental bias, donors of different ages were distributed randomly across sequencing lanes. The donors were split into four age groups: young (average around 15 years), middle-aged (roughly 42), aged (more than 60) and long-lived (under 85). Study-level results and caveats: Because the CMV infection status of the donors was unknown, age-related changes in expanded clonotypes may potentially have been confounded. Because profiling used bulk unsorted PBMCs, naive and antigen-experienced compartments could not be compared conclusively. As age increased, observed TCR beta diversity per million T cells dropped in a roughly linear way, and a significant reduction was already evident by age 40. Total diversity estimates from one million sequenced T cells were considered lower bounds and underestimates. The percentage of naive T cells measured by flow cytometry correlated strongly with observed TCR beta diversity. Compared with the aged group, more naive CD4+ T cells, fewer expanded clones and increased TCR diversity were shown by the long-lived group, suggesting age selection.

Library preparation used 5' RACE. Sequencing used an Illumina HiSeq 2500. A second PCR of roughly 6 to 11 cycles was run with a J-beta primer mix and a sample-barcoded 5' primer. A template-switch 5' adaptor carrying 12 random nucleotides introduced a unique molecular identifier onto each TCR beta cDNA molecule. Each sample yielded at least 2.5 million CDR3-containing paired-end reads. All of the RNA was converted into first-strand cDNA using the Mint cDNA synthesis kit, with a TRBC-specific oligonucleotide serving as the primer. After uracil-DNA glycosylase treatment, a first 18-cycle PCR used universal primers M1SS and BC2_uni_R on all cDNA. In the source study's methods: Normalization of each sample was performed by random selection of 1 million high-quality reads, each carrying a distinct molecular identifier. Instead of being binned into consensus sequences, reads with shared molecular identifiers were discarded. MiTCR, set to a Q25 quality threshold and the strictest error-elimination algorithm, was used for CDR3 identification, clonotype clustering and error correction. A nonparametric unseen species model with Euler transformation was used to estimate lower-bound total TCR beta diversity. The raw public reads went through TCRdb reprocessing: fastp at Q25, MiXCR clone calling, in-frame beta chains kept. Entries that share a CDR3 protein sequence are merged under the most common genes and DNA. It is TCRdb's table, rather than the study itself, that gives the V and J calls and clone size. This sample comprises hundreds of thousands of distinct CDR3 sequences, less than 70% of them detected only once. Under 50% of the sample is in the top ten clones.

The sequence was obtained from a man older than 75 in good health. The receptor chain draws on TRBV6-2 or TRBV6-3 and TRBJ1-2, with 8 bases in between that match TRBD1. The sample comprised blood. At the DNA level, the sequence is TGTGCCAGCAGATGGGGACAGGTCCTTAACTATGGCTACACCTTC. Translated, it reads CASRWGQVLNYGYTF.